Sequencing of this TCR beta chain was carried out in a study of T cells of healthy individuals (dated 2018 in TCRdb). About this clonotype: It lacks a known antigen. Per-base quality was not reported, and no clone a single base away is much larger than it.

Trimming costs V 0 bases and J 6 bases, and their ends lie 10 bases apart. Measured from the cysteine to the phenylalanine, the CDR3 is 14 residues long. Only CDR3 DNA remains: 42 bases, in frame from the first base. The germline V gene sets CDR1 to ENHRY and CDR2 to SYGVKD. Library preparation employed 5' RACE. The data were produced on an Illumina MiSeq. TCRdb itself trimmed the public reads at Q25 with fastp, ran MiXCR and retained productive beta chains. Every CDR3 protein is listed once, alongside the most common genes and DNA of its rows. The sample table contains about 96,000 distinct CDR3 sequences; only one count was recorded for 15% to 20% of them. In total, the top ten clones hold 6.2% of the sample.

The clonotype was recovered from a human donor in good health. The chain uses TRBV10-3 and TRBJ2-3, with an unclear D gene assignment. The CDR3: CAISESLSGDTQYF. The DNA sequence is TGTGCCATCAGTGAGTCGTTGAGTGGCGATACGCAGTATTTT.